These 7 T cell receptor beta chains were sequenced from one sample in a study of OX40 agonist ivuxolimab in advanced cancers. Repertoires were generated with immunoSEQ multiplex PCR, while TCRdb's copy carries only in-frame clones and drops some. The data show around 51,000 clones, more than 65% seen once. Sequenced material: CD4+ or CD8+ T cells sorted from blood, taken in a trial of the OX40 agonist ivuxolimab. Receptor source: an adult with an advanced solid tumor such as melanoma, head and neck, liver or kidney cancer.

The chain links TRBV2 to TRBJ2-2; no clear D. Looked up from germline, CDR1 is SNHLY and CDR2 is FYNNEI. The CDR3 spans 13 residues. The V gene lost 2 bases and the J gene lost 6 bases, with 7 bases spanning the gap. Written as DNA, the CDR3 is TGTGCCAGCAGTGAATCTCTTTCCGGGGAGCTGTTTTTT. Translated, it gives CASSESLSGELFF.

The chain combines TRBV5-1 with TRBJ2-7, with D uncertain. CDR1 and CDR2 from the germline V gene are SGHRS and YFSETQ. There are 12 residues in the CDR3. Trimming removed 0 bases at V and 3 bases at J, with 4 bases between. The CDR3 here is CASSLVGYEQYF. In DNA form, the CDR3 reads TGCGCCAGCAGCTTGGTCGGCTACGAGCAGTACTTC.

This sequence joins TRBV6-6 and TRBJ2-7, with TRBD2 matching 9 bases. Trimming took 1 base from V and 1 from J; bases not matched to a gene: 5. This CDR3 region has 16 residues. Germline CDR1 and CDR2: MNHNY and SVGAGI (reference sequence). CDR3 protein: CASSYFSSGASYEQYF. DNA of the CDR3: TGTGCCAGCAGTTACTTCTCTAGCGGGGCATCCTACGAGCAGTACTTC.

CDR3 DNA sequence: TGTGCCAGCAGCCAAGCTGTAGGACAGGGGGAGACCCAGTACTTC. This gives the protein CASSQAVGQGETQYF. The chain employs TRBV14 and TRBJ2-5, with 9 bases that match TRBD1. CDR3 length equals 15 residues. Looked up from germline, CDR1 is SGHDN and CDR2 is FVKESK. The J segment lost 5 bases and the V segment lost 1 base, leaving 5 bases of the junction unmatched.

The J gene is TRBJ1-3, the V gene TRBV6-4; D perhaps matches TRBD1 (6 bases). Germline lookup yields CDR1 MRHNA and CDR2 SNTAGT. V shed 5 bases and J shed 2 bases, with 13 bases lying between them. The CDR3 spans 15 residues. As DNA, the CDR3 is TGTGCCAGCAGTCAGGAAGAGGGGGCTGGAAACACCATATATTTT. Amino acid sequence: CASSQEEGAGNTIYF.

The rearrangement joins TRBV10-1 to TRBJ2-2; a possible D gene is TRBD1 (5 bases). V was trimmed by 6 bases and J by 4 bases, leaving 9 bases between them. The CDR3 runs 13 residues. The germline gives CDR1 WNHNN, CDR2 SYGVQD (reference sequence). The CDR3 DNA reads TGCGCCAGCAGCAGGGTGACCACCGGGGAGCTGTTTTTT. As protein: CASSRVTTGELFF.

The V and J genes are TRBV4-2 and TRBJ2-7; the D is unclear. V was shortened by 0 bases and J by 2 bases, with 11 bases between the two germline ends. The CDR3 runs 15 residues. Per germline, CDR1 LGHNA and CDR2 YNFKEQ. CDR3 DNA sequence: TGTGCCAGCAGCCAAGATAGGGTTGGCCCCTACGAGCAGTACTTC. Encoded protein: CASSQDRVGPYEQYF.